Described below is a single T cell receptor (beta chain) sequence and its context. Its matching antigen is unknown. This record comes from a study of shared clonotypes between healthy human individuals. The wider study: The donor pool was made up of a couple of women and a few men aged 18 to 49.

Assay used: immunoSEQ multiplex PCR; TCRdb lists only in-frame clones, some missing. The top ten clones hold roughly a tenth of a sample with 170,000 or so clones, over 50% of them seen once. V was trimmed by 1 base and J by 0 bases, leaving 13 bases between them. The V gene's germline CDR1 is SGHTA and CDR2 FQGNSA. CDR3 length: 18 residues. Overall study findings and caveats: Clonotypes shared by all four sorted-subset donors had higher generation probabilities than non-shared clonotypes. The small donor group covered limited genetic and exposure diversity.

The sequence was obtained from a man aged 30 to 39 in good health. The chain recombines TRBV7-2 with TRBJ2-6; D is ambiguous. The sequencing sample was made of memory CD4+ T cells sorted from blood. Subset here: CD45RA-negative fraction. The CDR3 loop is CASSLGVSAHSGANVLTF. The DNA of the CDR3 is TGTGCCAGCAGCTTAGGGGTATCAGCTCACTCTGGGGCCAACGTCCTGACTTTC.